The T cell receptor (beta chain) described here comes from a study of neoadjuvant nivolumab and ipilimumab in lung cancer. CDR1 and CDR2 from the germline V gene are SEHNR and FQNEAQ (reference sequence). The CDR3 is made up of 13 amino acids. The junction had 8 bases not matched to a gene; V was cut back by 1 base and J by 16 bases. Using immunoSEQ multiplex PCR, the repertoire was profiled, and TCRdb retains in-frame clones only, with some absent. This sample carries some 13,000 clones, around 70% of them seen once, and the ten largest clones take approximately 25%. Overall study results and limits: A small number of samples were TCR sequenced.

Turning to this clone: Its antigen is not identified.

Material: peripheral blood, obtained after neoadjuvant nivolumab, alone or with ipilimumab, at or shortly before surgery. The rearrangement joins TRBV7-9 to TRBJ2-1; TRBD1 agrees at 9 bases. This clonotype originated in an adult with non-small cell lung cancer. CDR3 loop: CASSLETGGQEFF. The CDR3 coding sequence is TGTGCCAGCAGCTTAGAGACAGGGGGTCAGGAATTCTTC.